This T cell receptor (beta chain) is from a study of blood T cell repertoires in COVID-19. Clones were sequenced by immunoSEQ multiplex PCR, and TCRdb holds only the in-frame ones, with some missing. Counted here are some 240,000 clones, about 90% occurring once; the ten biggest clones make up 2% to 2.5%. In germline, CDR1 is MNHEY, CDR2 SMNVEV (reference sequence). J was trimmed by 6 bases and V by 6 bases; bases with no gene match: 9. The CDR3 spans 15 residues. Seattle's cohort entered during active infection and was followed longitudinally. J is TRBJ1-5 and V is TRBV27, with 9 bases identical to TRBD1. The specimen sequenced was peripheral blood. The clonotype comes from a woman aged 60 to 75 with COVID-19, enrolled during active disease. CDR3 bases: TGTGCCAGCAGACAAACAGGGGGCTACGGTCAGCCCCAGCATTTT. This codes for CASRQTGGYGQPQHF.